The T cell receptor (beta chain) under discussion was sequenced for a study of blood T cell repertoires in COVID-19. Whole-study context: There were acute and convalescent COVID-19 samples, and they came from the United States, Italy and Spain. The cDNA or gDNA used as material had been derived from T cells, B-cell-depleted T cells, or PBMCs.

Per the authors' pipeline: Amplification of reference gene primers provided the estimated nucleated cell counts. Assay: immunoSEQ multiplex PCR; the TCRdb copy retains only in-frame clones and omits some. The DNA was the basis for D and trimming; V, J and clone size are from that table. The table has some 130,000 clones, 80% to 90% seen once. V lost 3 bases to trimming and J lost 4 bases; unmatched junction nucleotides: 12. CDR3 length equals 19 residues. The germline V gene encodes CDR1 SGDLS and CDR2 YYNGEE. Seattle's cohort entered during active infection and was followed longitudinally. The chain employs TRBV9 and TRBJ2-3, with 15 nucleotides matching TRBD2. The TCR sequence derives from a man in his sixties with COVID-19, enrolled during active disease. Sequenced sample: peripheral blood. CDR3 amino acids: CASSAGLAGGPLEADTQYF. The CDR3 region has the DNA TGTGCCAGCAGCGCAGGACTAGCGGGGGGGCCGTTGGAAGCAGATACGCAGTATTTT.